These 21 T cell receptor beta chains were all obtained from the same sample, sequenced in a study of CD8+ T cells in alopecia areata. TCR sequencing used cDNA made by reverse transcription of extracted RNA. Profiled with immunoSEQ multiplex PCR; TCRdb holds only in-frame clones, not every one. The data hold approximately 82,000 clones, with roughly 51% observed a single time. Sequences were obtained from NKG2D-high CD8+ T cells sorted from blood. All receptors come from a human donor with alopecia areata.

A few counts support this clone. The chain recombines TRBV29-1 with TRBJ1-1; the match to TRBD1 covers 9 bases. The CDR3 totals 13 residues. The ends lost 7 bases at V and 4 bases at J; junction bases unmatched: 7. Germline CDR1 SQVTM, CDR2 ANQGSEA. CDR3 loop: CSAGQGLSTEAFF. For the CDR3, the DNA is TGCAGCGCCGGACAGGGGTTAAGCACTGAAGCTTTCTTT.

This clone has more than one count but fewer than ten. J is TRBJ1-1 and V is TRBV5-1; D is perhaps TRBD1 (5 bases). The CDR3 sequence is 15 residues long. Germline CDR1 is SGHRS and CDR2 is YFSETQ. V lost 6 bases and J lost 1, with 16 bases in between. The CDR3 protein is CASTSGVETNTEAFF. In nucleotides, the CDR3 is TGCGCCAGCACTTCGGGGGTCGAGACGAACACTGAAGCTTTCTTT.

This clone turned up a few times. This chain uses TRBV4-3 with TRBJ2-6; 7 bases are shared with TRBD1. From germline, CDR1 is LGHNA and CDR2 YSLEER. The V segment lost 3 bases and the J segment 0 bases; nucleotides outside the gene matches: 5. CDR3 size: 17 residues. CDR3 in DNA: TGCGCCAGCAGCCAGGGACAGTCGATCTCTGGGGCCAACGTCCTGACTTTC. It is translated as CASSQGQSISGANVLTF.

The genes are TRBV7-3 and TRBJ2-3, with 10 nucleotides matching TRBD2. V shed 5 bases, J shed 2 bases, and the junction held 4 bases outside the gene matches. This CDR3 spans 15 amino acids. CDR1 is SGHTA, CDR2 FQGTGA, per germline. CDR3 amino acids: CASSPTSGDTDTQYF. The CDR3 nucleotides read TGTGCCAGCAGCCCCACTAGCGGGGACACAGATACGCAGTATTTT. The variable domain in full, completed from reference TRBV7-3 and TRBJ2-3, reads GAGVSQTPSNKVTEKGKYVELRCDPISGHTALYWYRQSLGQGPEFLIYFQGTGAADDSGLPNDRFFAVRPEGSVSTLKIQRTERGDSAVYLCASSPTSGDTDTQYFGPGTRLTVL.

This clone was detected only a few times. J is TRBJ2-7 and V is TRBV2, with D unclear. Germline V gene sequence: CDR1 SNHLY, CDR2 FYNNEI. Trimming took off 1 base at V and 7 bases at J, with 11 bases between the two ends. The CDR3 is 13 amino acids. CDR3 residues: CASSEEFRREQYF. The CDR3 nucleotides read TGTGCCAGCAGTGAAGAGTTCCGGCGGGAGCAGTACTTC.

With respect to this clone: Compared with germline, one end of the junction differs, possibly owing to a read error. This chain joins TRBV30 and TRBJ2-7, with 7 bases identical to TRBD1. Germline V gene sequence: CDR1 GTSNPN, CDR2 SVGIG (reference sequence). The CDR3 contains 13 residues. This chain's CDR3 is CAWEGQTSYEQCF. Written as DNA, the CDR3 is TGTGCCTGGGAGGGACAGACCTCCTACGAGCAGTGCTTC.

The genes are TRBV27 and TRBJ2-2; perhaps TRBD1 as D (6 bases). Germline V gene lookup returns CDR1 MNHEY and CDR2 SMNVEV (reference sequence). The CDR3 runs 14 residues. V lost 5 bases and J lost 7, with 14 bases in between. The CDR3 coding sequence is TGTGCCAGCAGTCCCCGTGCAGGGGTCGGGGAGCTGTTTTTT. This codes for CASSPRAGVGELFF.

Here the CDR3 reads CASSLNWRDTQYF. CDR3 in DNA: TGTGCCAGCAGCTTAAATTGGCGCGATACGCAGTATTTT. This chain joins TRBV13 and TRBJ2-3; no firm D call. Germline CDR1 is PRHDT and CDR2 is FYEKMQ (reference sequence). The CDR3 totals 13 residues. V lost 2 bases and J lost 6, with 9 bases in between.

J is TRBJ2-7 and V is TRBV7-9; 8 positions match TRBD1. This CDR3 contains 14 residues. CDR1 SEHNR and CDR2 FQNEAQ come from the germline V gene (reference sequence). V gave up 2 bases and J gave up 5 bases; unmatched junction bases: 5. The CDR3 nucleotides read TGTGCCAGCAGCTTACCCGGGGACAGGAACGAGCAGTACTTC. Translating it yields CASSLPGDRNEQYF.

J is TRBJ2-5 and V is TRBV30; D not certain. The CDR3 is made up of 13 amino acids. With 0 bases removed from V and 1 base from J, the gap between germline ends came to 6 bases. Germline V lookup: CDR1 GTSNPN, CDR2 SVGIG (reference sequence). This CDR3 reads CAWSVASQETQYF. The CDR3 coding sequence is TGTGCCTGGAGTGTCGCCAGCCAAGAGACCCAGTACTTC.

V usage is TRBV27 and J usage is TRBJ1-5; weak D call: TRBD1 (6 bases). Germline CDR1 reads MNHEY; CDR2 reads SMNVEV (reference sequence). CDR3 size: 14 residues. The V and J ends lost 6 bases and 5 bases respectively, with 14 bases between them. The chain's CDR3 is CASSYTGTDQPQHF. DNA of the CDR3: TGTGCCAGCAGCTACACAGGGACTGATCAGCCCCAGCATTTT.

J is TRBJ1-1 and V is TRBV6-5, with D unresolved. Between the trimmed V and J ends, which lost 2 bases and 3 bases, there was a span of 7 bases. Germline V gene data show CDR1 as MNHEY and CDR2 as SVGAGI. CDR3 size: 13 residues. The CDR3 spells CASSYGSHTEAFF. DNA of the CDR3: TGTGCCAGCAGTTACGGCTCGCACACTGAAGCTTTCTTT.

CDR3 loop: CSVEVQGDRGIYEQYF. The DNA for the CDR3 is TGCAGCGTTGAAGTCCAGGGGGACAGGGGTATCTACGAGCAGTACTTC. This chain connects TRBV29-1 to TRBJ2-7, with TRBD1 matching 10 bases. The CDR3 sequence is 16 residues long. Looked up from germline, CDR1 is SQVTM and CDR2 is ANQGSEA. The junction had 9 bases not matched to a gene; V was cut back by 1 base and J by 3 bases.

The CDR3: CASSHDSGEETQYF. The CDR3 DNA is TGCGCCAGCAGCCATGACAGTGGGGAAGAGACCCAGTACTTC. The chain combines TRBV5-1 with TRBJ2-5, with D perhaps matching TRBD1 (5 bases). Trimming pared 4 bases from V and 3 bases from J, leaving 13 bases between. The germline V gene has CDR1 SGHRS and CDR2 YFSETQ. The CDR3 sequence is 14 residues long.

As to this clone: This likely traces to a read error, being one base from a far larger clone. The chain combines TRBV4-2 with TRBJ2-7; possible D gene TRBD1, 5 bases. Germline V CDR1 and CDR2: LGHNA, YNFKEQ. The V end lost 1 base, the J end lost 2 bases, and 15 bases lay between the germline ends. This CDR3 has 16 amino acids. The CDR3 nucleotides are TGTGCCAGCAGCCAAGTGATGGTACAGGAAACCTACGAGCAGTACTTC. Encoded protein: CASSQVMVQETYEQYF.

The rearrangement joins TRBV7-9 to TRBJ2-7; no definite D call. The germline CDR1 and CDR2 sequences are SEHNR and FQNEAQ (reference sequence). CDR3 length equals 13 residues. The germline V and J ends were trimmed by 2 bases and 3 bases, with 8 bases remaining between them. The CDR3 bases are TGTGCCAGCAGCTTATACGTGGGCTACGAGCAGTACTTC. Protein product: CASSLYVGYEQYF.

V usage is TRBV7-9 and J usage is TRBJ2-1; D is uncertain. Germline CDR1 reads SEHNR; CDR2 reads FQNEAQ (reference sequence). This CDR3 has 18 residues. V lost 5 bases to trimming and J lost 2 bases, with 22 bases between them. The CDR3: CASSEDPGRSATYNEQFF. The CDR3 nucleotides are TGTGCCAGCAGCGAGGACCCCGGCAGATCAGCCACCTACAATGAGCAGTTCTTC.

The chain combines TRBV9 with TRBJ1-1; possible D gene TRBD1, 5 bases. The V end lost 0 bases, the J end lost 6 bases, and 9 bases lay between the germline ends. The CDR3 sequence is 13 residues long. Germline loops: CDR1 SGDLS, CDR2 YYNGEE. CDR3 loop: CASSVGGTAEAFF. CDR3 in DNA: TGTGCCAGCAGCGTAGGGGGGACTGCTGAAGCTTTCTTT. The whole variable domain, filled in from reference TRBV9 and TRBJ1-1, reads DSGVTQTPKHLITATGQRVTLRCSPRSGDLSVYWYQQSLDQGLQFLIQYYNGEERAKGNILERFSAQQFPDLHSELNLSSLELGDSALYFCASSVGGTAEAFFGQGTRLTVV.

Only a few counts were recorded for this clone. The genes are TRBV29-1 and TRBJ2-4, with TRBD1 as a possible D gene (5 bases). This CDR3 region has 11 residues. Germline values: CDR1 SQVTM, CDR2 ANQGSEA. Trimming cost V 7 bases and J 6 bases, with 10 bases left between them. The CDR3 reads CSAERGNIQYF. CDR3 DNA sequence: TGCAGCGCGGAAAGGGGAAACATTCAGTACTTC.

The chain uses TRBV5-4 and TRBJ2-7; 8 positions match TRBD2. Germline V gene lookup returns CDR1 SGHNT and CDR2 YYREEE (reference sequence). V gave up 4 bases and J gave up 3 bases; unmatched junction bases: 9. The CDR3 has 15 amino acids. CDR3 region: CASSDVTSGVYEQYF. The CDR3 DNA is TGTGCCAGCAGCGACGTAACTAGCGGAGTCTACGAGCAGTACTTC.

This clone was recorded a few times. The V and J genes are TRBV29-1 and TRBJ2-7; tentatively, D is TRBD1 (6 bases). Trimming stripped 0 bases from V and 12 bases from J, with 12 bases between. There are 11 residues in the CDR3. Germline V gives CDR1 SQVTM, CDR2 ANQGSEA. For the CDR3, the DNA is TGCAGCGTTGAAGATCTAAAGGGGGTGTACTTC. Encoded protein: CSVEDLKGVYF.